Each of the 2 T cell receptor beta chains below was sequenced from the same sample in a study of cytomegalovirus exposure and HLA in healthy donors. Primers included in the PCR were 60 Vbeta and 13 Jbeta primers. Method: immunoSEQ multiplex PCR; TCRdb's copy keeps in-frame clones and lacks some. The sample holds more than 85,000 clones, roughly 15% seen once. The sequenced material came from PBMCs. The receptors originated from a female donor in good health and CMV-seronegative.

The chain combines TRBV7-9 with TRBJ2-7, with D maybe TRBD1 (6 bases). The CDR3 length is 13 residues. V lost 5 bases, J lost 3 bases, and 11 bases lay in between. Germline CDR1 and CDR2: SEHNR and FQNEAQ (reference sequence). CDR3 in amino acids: CASSEQGIYEQYF. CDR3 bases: TGTGCCAGCAGCGAACAGGGCATCTACGAGCAGTACTTC.

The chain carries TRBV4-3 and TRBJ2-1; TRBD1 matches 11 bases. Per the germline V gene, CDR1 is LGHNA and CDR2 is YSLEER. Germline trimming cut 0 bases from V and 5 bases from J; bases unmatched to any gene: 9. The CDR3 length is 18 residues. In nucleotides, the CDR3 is TGCGCCAGCAGCCAAGATCGTCGGGACAGGGGGTGGGACAATGAGCAGTTCTTC. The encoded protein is CASSQDRRDRGWDNEQFF.